This entry describes one TCR beta chain. The antigen is undetermined. These data are taken from a study of graft-versus-host responses after intestinal transplantation. Sequencing used immunoSEQ multiplex PCR; TCRdb keeps in-frame clones, though not all of them. The sample yields roughly 50,000 clones, about 93% seen once. Study-wide points: Elevated graft-versus-host to host-versus-graft clonal ratios in allografts were recorded for patients with graft-donor T cell macrochimerism.

The specimen comprised unstimulated CD4+ T cells sorted from spleen or lymph node cells, sampled before transplant. This clonotype originated in a human donor who was the organ donor for an intestinal transplant.

As DNA, the CDR3 is TGTGCCAGCAGCTTGAACATTCCCTCTGGGGCCAACGTCCTGACTTTC. It is translated as CASSLNIPSGANVLTF. The chain couples TRBV5-4 to TRBJ2-6; D not certain. This CDR3 spans 16 amino acids. Looked up from germline, CDR1 is SGHNT and CDR2 is YYREEE (reference sequence). With 1 base removed from V and 0 bases from J, the gap between germline ends came to 8 bases.